Detailed here is one T cell receptor beta chain. These data come from a study of blood T cell repertoires in COVID-19. How the authors handled the data: Reference gene primer amplification in the assay estimated nucleated cell counts. Clones were read by immunoSEQ multiplex PCR, and TCRdb kept only the in-frame ones, dropping some. Clonal size and the V and J genes are those of that table, whereas D and trimming came from the DNA. The sample has some 170,000 clones; about 80% are singletons. The clonotype comes from a woman in her 70s with acute or convalescent COVID-19. Sequenced sample: peripheral blood.

The CDR3 loop is CASSTLAGAYNEQFF. The CDR3 nucleotides read TGTGCCAGCAGTACCCTAGCGGGGGCCTACAATGAGCAGTTCTTC. The chain recombines TRBV6-6 with TRBJ2-1; the match to TRBD2 covers 10 bases. From germline, CDR1 is MNHNY and CDR2 SVGAGI (reference sequence). V shed 5 bases and J 2 bases; nucleotides not matched to a gene: 3. The CDR3 is made up of 15 amino acids.